This T cell receptor beta chain was found in a study of blood T cell repertoires in COVID-19. Background on the study: In each case, the material was cDNA or gDNA derived from T cells, B-cell-depleted T cells, or PBMCs.

Germline loops: CDR1 MNHEY, CDR2 SMNVEV (reference sequence). The CDR3 is made up of 17 amino acids. V lost 6 bases and J 0 bases, leaving 18 bases between the germline ends. Assay used: immunoSEQ multiplex PCR; TCRdb lists only in-frame clones, some missing. The data show about 230,000 clones, under 90% seen once. Seattle cases were enrolled at active infection and followed longitudinally. The sequenced material came from peripheral blood. The rearrangement joins TRBV27 to TRBJ2-1; D unresolved. This sequence was found in a man aged 50-60 years with COVID-19, enrolled during active disease. The CDR3 region has the DNA TGTGCCAGCAGCCGCTCCCCAGTCATTGGCTCCTACAATGAGCAGTTCTTC. It encodes CASSRSPVIGSYNEQFF.